The entry that follows covers one TCR beta chain sequence. These data come from a study of blood T cell repertoires in COVID-19. The germline V gene has CDR1 LNHNV and CDR2 YYDKDF (reference sequence). This CDR3 spans 17 amino acids. Trimming at V came to 5 bases and at J to 6 bases, leaving 12 bases not matched to a gene. The data were produced by immunoSEQ multiplex PCR, yet TCRdb's version contains in-frame clones alone and is incomplete. The sample shows 200,000 to 250,000 clones, around 91% of them seen only once. The chain uses TRBV15 and TRBJ2-2; TRBD1 agrees at 10 bases. The sample was PBMCs or T cells enriched from blood (not recorded which). The receptor was derived from a man younger than 40 who had been exposed to COVID-19. This chain's CDR3 is CATSRGQTGGLSGELFF. The CDR3 bases are TGTGCCACCAGCCGAGGGCAGACAGGGGGCCTCTCCGGGGAGCTGTTTTTT.